This T cell receptor (beta chain) was retrieved from a study of blood T cell repertoires in COVID-19. Study context: Collection of acute and convalescent COVID-19 samples took place in the United States, Italy and Spain. From T cells, B-cell-depleted T cells, or PBMCs came the material, which was cDNA or gDNA.

Sequenced by immunoSEQ multiplex PCR; TCRdb stores in-frame clones only, minus some. The table has about 180,000 clones, roughly 85% seen once. In Cohort 3, a recovered donor had either two negative PCRs, clearance, or symptom resolution. V gave up 3 bases and J gave up 6 bases; unmatched junction bases: 2. The CDR3 spans 13 residues. CDR1 LGHDT and CDR2 YNNKEL come from the germline V gene (reference sequence). Sequencing was done on a sample of PBMCs or T cells enriched from blood (not recorded which). The chain employs TRBV3-1 (or the pseudogene TRBV3-2) and TRBJ1-2; 9 bases are a match to TRBD1. This receptor was taken from a young woman who had recovered from COVID-19. The CDR3 is CASSHRTGDGYTF. The CDR3, as DNA: TGTGCCAGCAGCCACCGGACAGGGGATGGCTACACCTTC.